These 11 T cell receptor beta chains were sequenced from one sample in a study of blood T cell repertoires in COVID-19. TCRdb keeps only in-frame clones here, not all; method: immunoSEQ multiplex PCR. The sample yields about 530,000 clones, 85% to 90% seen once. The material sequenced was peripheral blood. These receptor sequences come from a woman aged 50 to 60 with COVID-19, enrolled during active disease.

CDR3 coding DNA: TGTGCCAGCAGCGTAGGCCGAGGCTCTGGAAACACCATATATTTT. Residues: CASSVGRGSGNTIYF. The V call is TRBV9, the J call TRBJ1-3; D remains unclear. CDR3 size: 15 residues. V lost 0 bases and J lost 0, with 7 bases in between. Per the germline V gene, CDR1 is SGDLS and CDR2 is YYNGEE. Drawing the rest from reference TRBV9 and TRBJ1-3, the complete variable domain is DSGVTQTPKHLITATGQRVTLRCSPRSGDLSVYWYQQSLDQGLQFLIQYYNGEERAKGNILERFSAQQFPDLHSELNLSSLELGDSALYFCASSVGRGSGNTIYFGEGSWLTVV.

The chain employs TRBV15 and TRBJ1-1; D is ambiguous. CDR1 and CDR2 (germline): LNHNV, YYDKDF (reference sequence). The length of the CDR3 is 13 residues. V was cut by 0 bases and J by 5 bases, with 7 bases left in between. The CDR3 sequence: CATSRDFQTEAFF. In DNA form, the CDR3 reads TGTGCCACCAGCAGAGATTTCCAAACTGAAGCTTTCTTT.

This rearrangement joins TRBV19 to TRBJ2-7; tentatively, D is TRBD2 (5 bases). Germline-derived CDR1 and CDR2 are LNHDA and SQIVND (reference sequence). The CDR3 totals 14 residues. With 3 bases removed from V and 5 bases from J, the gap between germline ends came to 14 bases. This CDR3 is CASSISSGKNEQYF. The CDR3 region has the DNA TGTGCCAGTAGTATCTCTTCGGGGAAAAACGAGCAGTACTTC.

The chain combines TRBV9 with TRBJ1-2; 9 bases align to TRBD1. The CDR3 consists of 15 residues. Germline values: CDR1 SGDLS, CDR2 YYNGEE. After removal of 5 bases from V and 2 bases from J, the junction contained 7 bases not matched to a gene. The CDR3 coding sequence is TGTGCCAGCAGGAGGACAGGGGTGATAAACTATGGCTACACCTTC. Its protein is CASRRTGVINYGYTF. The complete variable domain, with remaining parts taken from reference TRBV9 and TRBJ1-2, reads DSGVTQTPKHLITATGQRVTLRCSPRSGDLSVYWYQQSLDQGLQFLIQYYNGEERAKGNILERFSAQQFPDLHSELNLSSLELGDSALYFCASRRTGVINYGYTFGSGTRLTVV.

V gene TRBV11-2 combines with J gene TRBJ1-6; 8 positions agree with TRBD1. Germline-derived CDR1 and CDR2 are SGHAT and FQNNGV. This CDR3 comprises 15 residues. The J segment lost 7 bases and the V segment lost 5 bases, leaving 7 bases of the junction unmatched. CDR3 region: CASSTDRGRNSPLHF. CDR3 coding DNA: TGTGCCAGCAGCACCGACAGGGGTCGGAATTCACCCCTCCACTTT.

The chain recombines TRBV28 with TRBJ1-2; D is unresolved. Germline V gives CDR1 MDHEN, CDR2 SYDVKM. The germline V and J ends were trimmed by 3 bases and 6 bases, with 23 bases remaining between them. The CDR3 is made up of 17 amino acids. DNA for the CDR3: TGTGCCAGCAGTTTTGCCAATGCGGGCCTTCCGGGAGATGGCTACACCTTC. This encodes CASSFANAGLPGDGYTF.

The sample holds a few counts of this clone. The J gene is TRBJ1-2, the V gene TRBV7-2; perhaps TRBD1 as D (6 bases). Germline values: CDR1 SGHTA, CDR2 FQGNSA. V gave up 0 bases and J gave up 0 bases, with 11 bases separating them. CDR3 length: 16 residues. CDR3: CASSLAVGQTNYGYTF. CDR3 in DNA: TGTGCCAGCAGCTTAGCGGTAGGACAGACTAACTATGGCTACACCTTC.

CDR3: CASSESEGGKNIQYF. In nucleotides, the CDR3 is TGCGCCAGCAGTGAGTCGGAGGGTGGCAAAAACATTCAGTACTTC. The chain joins TRBV10-1 to TRBJ2-4; D might be TRBD2 (6 bases). The CDR3 is 15 residues long. Per the germline V gene, CDR1 is WNHNN and CDR2 is SYGVQD (reference sequence). The V end lost 0 bases, the J end lost 3 bases, and 9 bases lay between the germline ends.

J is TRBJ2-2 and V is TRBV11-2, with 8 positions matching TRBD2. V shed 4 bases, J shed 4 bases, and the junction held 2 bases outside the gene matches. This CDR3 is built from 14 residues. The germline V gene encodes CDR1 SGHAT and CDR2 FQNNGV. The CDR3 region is CASSYGGGTGELFF. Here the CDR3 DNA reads TGTGCCAGCAGCTACGGGGGGGGCACCGGGGAGCTGTTTTTT. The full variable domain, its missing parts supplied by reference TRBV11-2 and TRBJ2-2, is EAGVAQSPRYKIIEKRQSVAFWCNPISGHATLYWYQQILGQGPKLLIQFQNNGVVDDSQLPKDRFSAERLKGVDSTLKIQPAKLEDSAVYLCASSYGGGTGELFFGEGSRLTVL.

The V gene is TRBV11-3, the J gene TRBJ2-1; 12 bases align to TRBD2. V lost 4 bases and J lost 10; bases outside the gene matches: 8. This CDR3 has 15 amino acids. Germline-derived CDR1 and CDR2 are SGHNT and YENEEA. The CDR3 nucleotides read TGTGCCAGCAGCTCCGGGGCTAGCGGGGGGGCGGAGCAGTTCTTC. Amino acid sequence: CASSSGASGGAEQFF.

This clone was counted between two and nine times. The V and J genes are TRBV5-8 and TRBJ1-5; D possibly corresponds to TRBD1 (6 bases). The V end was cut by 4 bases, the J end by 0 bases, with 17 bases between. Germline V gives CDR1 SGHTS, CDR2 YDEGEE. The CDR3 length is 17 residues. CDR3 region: CASSPGTPTDSNQPQHF. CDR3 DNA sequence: TGTGCCAGCAGCCCCGGGACACCAACGGATAGCAATCAGCCCCAGCATTTT.